Reported below is one TCR beta chain. These data belong to a study of graft-versus-host responses after intestinal transplantation. Only in-frame clones appear in the TCRdb table, and some are missing; sequencing was by immunoSEQ multiplex PCR. In the table there are 11,000 to 15,000 clones, around 38% of which are singletons. Deletions cut 6 bases from V and 2 bases from J, with 9 bases between. This CDR3 region has 13 residues. In germline, CDR1 is MNHEY, CDR2 SVGAGI. Study-wide results and limits: Within the allografts of patients who had graft-donor T cell macrochimerism, graft-versus-host to host-versus-graft clonal ratios were high.

The sequence was obtained from a human patient who received an intestinal transplant. The source material was alloreactive CD4+ T cells from a mixed lymphocyte reaction culture, sampled before intestinal transplant. Subset in this sample: CFSE-low proliferating T cells sorted from approximately six-day pre-transplant mixed lymphocyte reaction (GvH or HvG direction). V and J are TRBV6-5 and TRBJ2-3; D is unresolved. CDR3 nucleotide sequence: TGTGCCAGCAGAGCTCCATACACAGATACGCAGTATTTT. Protein product: CASRAPYTDTQYF.